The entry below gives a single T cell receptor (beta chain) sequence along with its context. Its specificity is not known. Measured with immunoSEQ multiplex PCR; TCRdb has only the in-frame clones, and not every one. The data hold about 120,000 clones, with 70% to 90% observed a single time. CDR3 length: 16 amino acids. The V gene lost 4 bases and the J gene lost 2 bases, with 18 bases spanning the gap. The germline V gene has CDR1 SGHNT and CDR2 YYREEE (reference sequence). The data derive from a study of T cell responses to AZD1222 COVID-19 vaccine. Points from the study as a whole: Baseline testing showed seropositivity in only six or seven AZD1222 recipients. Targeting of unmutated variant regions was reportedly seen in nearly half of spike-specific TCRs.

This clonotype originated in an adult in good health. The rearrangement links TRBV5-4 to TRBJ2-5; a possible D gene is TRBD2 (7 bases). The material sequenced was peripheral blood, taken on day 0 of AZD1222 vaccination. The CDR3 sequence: CASSLLVGGGQETQYF. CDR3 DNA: TGTGCCAGCAGCCTATTGGTAGGGGGGGGTCAAGAGACCCAGTACTTC.